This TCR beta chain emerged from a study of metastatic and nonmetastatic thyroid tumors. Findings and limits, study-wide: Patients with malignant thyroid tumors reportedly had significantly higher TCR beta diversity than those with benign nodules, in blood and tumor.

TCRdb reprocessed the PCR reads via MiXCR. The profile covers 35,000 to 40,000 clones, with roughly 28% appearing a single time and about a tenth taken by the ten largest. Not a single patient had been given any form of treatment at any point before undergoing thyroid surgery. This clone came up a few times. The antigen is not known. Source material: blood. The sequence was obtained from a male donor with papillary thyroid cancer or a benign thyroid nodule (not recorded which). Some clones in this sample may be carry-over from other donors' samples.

This CDR3 reads CASSEERVGTEAFF. Here the CDR3 DNA reads TGTGCCAGCAGTGAAGAAAGGGTGGGCACTGAAGCTTTCTTT. The V and J genes are TRBV2 and TRBJ1-1, with no clear D. Per germline, CDR1 SNHLY and CDR2 FYNNEI. Between the trimmed V and J ends, which lost 1 base and 4 bases, there was a span of 10 bases. This CDR3 spans 14 amino acids.